This T cell receptor beta chain was sequenced during a study of cytomegalovirus exposure and HLA in healthy donors. Study-level points and caveats: An analysis done earlier found most TCR beta V segments productive about 87% or about 30% of the time. Presence/absence analysis assumed near-uniform sequencing depth across donors. Later analysis indicated greater clonal expansion among HLA-associated TCR beta chains than among equally common other chains. CMV serostatus stood as the only immune exposure information on hand.

Concerning this clone itself: Its specificity is not known.

PCR involved 60 Vbeta and 13 Jbeta primers. Profiling relied on immunoSEQ multiplex PCR, and the TCRdb table lists in-frame clones only, not all of them. Here the sample spans about 150,000 clones, approximately 70% being singletons. J was trimmed by 5 bases and V by 5 bases; bases with no gene match: 3. This CDR3 has 13 residues. CDR1 is SGHAT, CDR2 FQNNGV, per germline. This TCR came from a woman under 30 in good health and CMV-seronegative. J is TRBJ1-1 and V is TRBV11-2, with 9 bases that match TRBD1. The sample consisted of PBMCs. The CDR3 coding sequence is TGTGCCAGCAGCCCGGACAGGGGAACTGAAGCTTTCTTT. Amino acids: CASSPDRGTEAFF.